What follows describes a single TCR beta chain. This clone appeared once. No antigen is known for it. No base-level quality is on record; no much larger clone is a single base apart. Using the deep immunoSEQ assay, TCR CDR3 regions were amplified from genomic DNA by multiplex PCR. Extracted genomic DNA from each cell subset was spread evenly across all wells of several immunoSEQ 96-well plates, with each plate serving as a replicate. Each replicate PCR for sorted subsets received roughly 0.2 ug genomic DNA, equal to about 30,000 T cell genomes. The purified libraries were quantified using a Qubit 3.0 fluorometer, sized with a Bioanalyzer 2100, and then quantified again using the KAPA Library Quantification kit. Each immunoSEQ 96-well plate was sequenced on its own single-read 150-cycle Illumina NextSeq 550 flow cell. Turning to the authors' computational methods: Because the immunoSEQ output held only junctional sequences and lacked quality scores, the filtering could not match the filtering applied to full-length reads. Sequences were annotated with PyIR, a Python wrapper for IgBLAST v1.9, using IMGT germline references to assign V/J genes and CDR3. Any read was removed if the V/J assignment was weak (E-value above 1e-6), the CDR3 was missing, or the read contained stop codons, out-of-frame junctions, or ambiguous translated residues. A V3J clonotype was defined by an identical inferred V gene, J gene, and CDR3 amino acid sequence. To compute the percentage overlap between repertoires, the number of shared unique clonotypes was divided by the size of the smaller repertoire. Repertoire richness was assessed with RTK rarefaction, the Chao1 estimator, and Recon v2.1 estimates of unobserved clonotypes. Generation probabilities for all TCRbeta clonotypes obtained by the gDNA method from a handful of donors were computed using OLGA. In TCRdb, the immuneACCESS table is reduced to in-frame sequences with V and J assigned. These tables do not hold every clone; where another copy was compared, an unresolved V gene accounts for under half, and the others remain unexplained. Clonal size and the V and J genes are those of that table, whereas D and trimming came from the DNA. The sample table shows about 2.4 million clones, and roughly 92% are seen once. Together, the top ten hold about 0.13% of the sample.

The sample is drawn from a study of shared clonotypes between healthy human individuals (dated by TCRdb to 2020 to 2022). With regard to the full study: Two women and three men aged 18 to 49 years were included in the cohort. For each donor, CD4 naive and CD4 memory were each run on three plates, CD8 naive on two plates, and CD8 memory on one plate. To estimate repertoire size and how much clonotype sharing occurs between individuals, the study deeply sequenced the blood TCR repertoires of five healthy adults. Libraries were prepared and TCR repertoires were sequenced by different laboratories using diverse techniques, in order to increase sequencing depth and limit assay-specific biases. Each donor's leukapheresis produced roughly between roughly 0.85 and 10 billion PBMCs. Beyond this particular receptor, the publication reports: Based on pairwise subsampling, the degree of clonotype sharing among donors was expected to be affected by sequencing depth. Only blood was sampled, and tissue TCR repertoires likely differ from those in blood. When several donors were compared, the shared fraction of clonotypes was about 5% for naive CD4, more than 3% for naive CD8, 2.3% for memory CD4, and about 0.36% for memory CD8. Clonotypes shared by all four sorted-subset donors showed higher generation probabilities than non-shared clonotypes. Even with the large sequencing depth, rarefaction of the sorted-subset datasets indicated that sequencing was incomplete. Estimated clonotype richness was generally larger for naive than for memory subsets. The genetic and exposure-history diversity represented was limited by the small number of donors.

CDR3 length: 12 amino acids, cysteine to phenylalanine. This entry keeps only the CDR3 DNA: 36 bases, framed from base 1. Trimming costs V 6 bases and J 6 bases, and their ends lie 12 bases apart. Per the germline V gene, SGHVS is the CDR1 and FQNEAQ is the CDR2. The donors were healthy, HIV-negative adults with no recently reported acute infections or vaccinations. Every donor was a Caucasian adult residing in Nashville, Tennessee, USA. CD4+ T cells were enriched by magnetic negative selection; naive cells were then positively selected on CD45RA, and the negative fraction formed the memory subset. After blood collection by leukapheresis, PBMCs were isolated using Ficoll-Histopaque density gradient centrifugation and then cryopreserved in the vapor phase of liquid nitrogen. Analytical flow cytometry was used to check the purity and quantity of each magnetically sorted T cell population. Genomic DNA was isolated from each sorted fraction and quantified by UV absorbance on a Nanodrop 2000c.

The TCR originated in a man younger than 35 in good health. Here the chain combines TRBV7-8 and TRBJ2-7; TRBD1 is a weak D gene call, 5 bases matching. The source material was naive CD4+ T cells sorted from blood. The sample's cell subset or site label, in plain terms: CD45RA+ positively selected. The DNA sequence is TGTGCCAGCAGTACCCAGGGCGCCGAGCAGTACTTC. This codes for CASSTQGAEQYF.